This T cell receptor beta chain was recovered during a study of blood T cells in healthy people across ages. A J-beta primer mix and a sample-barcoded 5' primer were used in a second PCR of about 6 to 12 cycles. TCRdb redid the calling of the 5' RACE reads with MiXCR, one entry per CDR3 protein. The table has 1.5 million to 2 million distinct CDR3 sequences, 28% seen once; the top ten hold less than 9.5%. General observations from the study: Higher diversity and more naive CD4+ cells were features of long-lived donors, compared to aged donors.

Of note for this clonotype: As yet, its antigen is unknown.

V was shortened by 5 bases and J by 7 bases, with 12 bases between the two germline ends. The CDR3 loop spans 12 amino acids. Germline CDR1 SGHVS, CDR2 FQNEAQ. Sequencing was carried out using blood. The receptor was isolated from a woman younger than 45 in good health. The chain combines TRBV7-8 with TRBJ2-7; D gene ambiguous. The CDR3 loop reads CASSNRPREQYF. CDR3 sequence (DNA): TGTGCCAGCAGCAACAGACCTCGGGAGCAGTACTTC.